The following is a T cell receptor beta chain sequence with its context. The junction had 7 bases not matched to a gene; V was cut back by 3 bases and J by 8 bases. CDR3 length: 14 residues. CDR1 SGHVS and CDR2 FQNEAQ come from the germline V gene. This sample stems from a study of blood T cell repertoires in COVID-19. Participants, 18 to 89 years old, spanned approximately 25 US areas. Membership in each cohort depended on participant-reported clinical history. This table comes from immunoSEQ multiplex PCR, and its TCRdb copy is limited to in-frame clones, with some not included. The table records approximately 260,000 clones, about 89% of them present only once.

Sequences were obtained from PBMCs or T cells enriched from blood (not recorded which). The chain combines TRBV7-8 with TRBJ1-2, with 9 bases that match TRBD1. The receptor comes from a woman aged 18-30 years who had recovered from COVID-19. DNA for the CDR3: TGTGCCAGCAGCTTGGGACAGGGCCTTTACGGCTACACCTTC. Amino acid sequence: CASSLGQGLYGYTF.